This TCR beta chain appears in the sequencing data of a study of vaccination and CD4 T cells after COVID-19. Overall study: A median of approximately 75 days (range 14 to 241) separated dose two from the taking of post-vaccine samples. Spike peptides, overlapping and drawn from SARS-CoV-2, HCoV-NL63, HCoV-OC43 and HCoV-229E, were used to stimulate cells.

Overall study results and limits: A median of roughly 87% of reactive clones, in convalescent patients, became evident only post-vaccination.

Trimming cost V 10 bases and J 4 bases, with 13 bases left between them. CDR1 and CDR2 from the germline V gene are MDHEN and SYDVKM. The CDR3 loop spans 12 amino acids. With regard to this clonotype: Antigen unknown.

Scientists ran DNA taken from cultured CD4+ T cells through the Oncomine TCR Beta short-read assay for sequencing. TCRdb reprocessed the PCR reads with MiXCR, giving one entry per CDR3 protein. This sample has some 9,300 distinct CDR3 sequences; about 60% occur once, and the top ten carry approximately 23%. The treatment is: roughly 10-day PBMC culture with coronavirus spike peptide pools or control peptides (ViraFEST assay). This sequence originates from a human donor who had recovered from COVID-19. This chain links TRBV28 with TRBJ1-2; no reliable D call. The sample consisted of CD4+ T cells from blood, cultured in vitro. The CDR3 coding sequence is TGTGCCACCCCGACCGTGGGCTATGGCTACACCTTC. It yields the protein CATPTVGYGYTF.